These 31 T cell receptor beta chains came from one sample sequenced in a study of cytomegalovirus exposure and HLA in healthy donors. The PCR made use of 60 Vbeta and 13 Jbeta primers. Produced via immunoSEQ multiplex PCR; TCRdb's table is partial and in-frame only. The sample carries around 140,000 clones, approximately 77% recorded once. The specimen was PBMCs. The receptors here all came from a woman aged 40-49 years in good health and CMV-seronegative.

This clone has only a few counts. V is TRBV30 and J is TRBJ1-2, with 7 positions matching TRBD1. The CDR3 is 20 residues long. The V gene's germline CDR1 is GTSNPN and CDR2 SVGIG (reference sequence). Germline trimming cut 8 bases from V and 2 bases from J; bases unmatched to any gene: 29. This chain's CDR3 is CAGYKKGAGERCLQNYGYTF. The CDR3 DNA sequence: TGTGCCGGATACAAAAAGGGGGCTGGGGAGCGGTGCCTACAAAACTATGGCTACACCTTC.

The chain joins TRBV4-1 to TRBJ2-7, with D perhaps matching TRBD1 (6 bases). CDR3 length: 16 residues. The germline gives CDR1 MGHRA, CDR2 YSYEKL. V was cut by 4 bases and J by 0 bases, with 16 bases left in between. Here the CDR3 DNA reads TGCGCCAGCAGCCGAATACAGGGCGAGTCCTCCTACGAGCAGTACTTC. Translation gives CASSRIQGESSYEQYF.

This clone was observed a few times. The rearrangement uses TRBV7-9 and TRBJ1-1; D not certain. Trimming took 4 bases from V and 2 from J, leaving 14 bases between them. Germline CDR1 reads SEHNR; CDR2 reads FQNEAQ (reference sequence). This CDR3 region has 15 residues. The CDR3 nucleotides read TGTGCCAGCAGCTCCCCGACGGAGCCAAACACTGAAGCTTTCTTT. Translation gives CASSSPTEPNTEAFF.

This chain connects TRBV7-2 to TRBJ2-3, with a weak D call TRBD2 (7 bases). CDR1 is SGHTA, CDR2 FQGNSA, per germline. Deletions cut 3 bases from V and 6 bases from J, with 19 bases between. The CDR3 spans 16 residues. CDR3 DNA: TGTGCCAGCAGCTTTCGGGGTAGGGGGGGTTCGGATACGCAGTATTTT. Protein: CASSFRGRGGSDTQYF.

The genes are TRBV5-1 and TRBJ2-7; 8 bases line up with TRBD1. V trimming: 0 bases; J trimming: 3 bases; junction bases outside the gene matches: 5. Germline V gene lookup returns CDR1 SGHRS and CDR2 YFSETQ. The CDR3 runs 15 residues. The CDR3 nucleotides are TGCGCCAGCAGCTTGGAGGACAGGGAATACTACGAGCAGTACTTC. As protein: CASSLEDREYYEQYF.

The chain recombines TRBV28 with TRBJ1-6; TRBD1 agrees at 7 bases. From germline, CDR1 is MDHEN and CDR2 SYDVKM. The CDR3 sequence is 16 residues long. Trimming at V came to 3 bases and at J to 9 bases, leaving 11 bases not matched to a gene. The CDR3 DNA reads TGTGCCAGCAGTTTGTCCGGGACAGTTACATTTTCACCCCTCCACTTT. Amino acids: CASSLSGTVTFSPLHF. Together with reference TRBV28 and TRBJ1-6, the CDR3 gives the full variable domain: DVKVTQSSRYLVKRTGEKVFLECVQDMDHENMFWYRQDPGLGLRLIYFSYDVKMKEKGDIPEGYSVSREKKERFSLILESASTNQTSMYLCASSLSGTVTFSPLHFGNGTRLTVT.

The CDR3 nucleotides are TGTGCCAGCAGTTGGGGTGGAGACAGAACCTACGAGCAGTACTTC. Translated, it gives CASSWGGDRTYEQYF. V usage is TRBV6-5 and J usage is TRBJ2-7; weak D call: TRBD1 (5 bases). The CDR3 is made up of 15 amino acids. CDR1 and CDR2 from the germline V gene are MNHEY and SVGAGI. The germline V and J ends were trimmed by 4 bases and 2 bases, with 15 bases remaining between them.

The genes are TRBV21-1 and TRBJ1-3. TRBV21-1 is shown as a pseudogene. The CDR3 has 16 amino acids. The CDR3 bases are TGTGCCAGCAGCAAGGAGGAAGAAGGCTCTGGAAACACCATATATTTT. As protein: CASSKEEEGSGNTIYF.

This chain connects TRBV19 to TRBJ2-7; maybe TRBD1 (5 bases). Germline V gene lookup returns CDR1 LNHDA and CDR2 SQIVND (reference sequence). CDR3 length equals 15 residues. V dropped 5 bases and J dropped 6 bases, with 20 bases sitting between them. The CDR3 spells CASSSSRGQGPEQYF. CDR3 DNA sequence: TGTGCCAGTAGTTCCTCTAGGGGCCAGGGCCCCGAGCAGTACTTC.

V and J are TRBV7-9 and TRBJ2-5, with 11 bases that match TRBD2. The CDR3 length is 16 residues. CDR1 is SEHNR and CDR2 is FQNEAQ in the germline V gene (reference sequence). Trimming removed 4 bases from V and 2 bases from J; junction bases left unmatched: 6. The DNA for the CDR3 is TGTGCCAGCAGCTCAACTAGCGGGGGAAGGCAAGAGACCCAGTACTTC. Amino acid sequence: CASSSTSGGRQETQYF.

This chain links TRBV29-1 with TRBJ2-2, with D perhaps matching TRBD1 (5 bases). Trimming stripped 4 bases from V and 2 bases from J, with 11 bases between. This CDR3 region has 14 residues. Germline CDR1 SQVTM, CDR2 ANQGSEA. CDR3: CSVGRGSNTGELFF. DNA for the CDR3: TGCAGCGTTGGAAGGGGCTCAAACACCGGGGAGCTGTTTTTT.

The chain carries TRBV19 and TRBJ2-3; 9 positions match TRBD1. CDR3 size: 15 residues. The ends lost 4 bases at V and 3 bases at J; junction bases unmatched: 5. Looked up from germline, CDR1 is LNHDA and CDR2 is SQIVND (reference sequence). The CDR3 DNA sequence: TGTGCCAGTAGTAGAAGACAGGGGGGGACAGATACGCAGTATTTT. Its translation: CASSRRQGGTDTQYF.

This clone was detected only a few times. The chain joins TRBV12-5 to TRBJ2-7; no reliable D call. V lost 2 bases to trimming and J lost 3 bases, with 5 bases between them. The CDR3 loop spans 12 amino acids. CDR1 LGHNT and CDR2 FRNRAP come from the germline V gene. CDR3 nucleotides: TGTGCTAGTGGTTTGCTACTCTACGAGCAGTACTTC. Encoded protein: CASGLLLYEQYF.

CDR3 amino acids: CASSPSGQPQHF. In nucleotides, the CDR3 is TGTGCCAGCAGCCCTTCGGGTCAGCCCCAGCATTTT. The chain employs TRBV27 and TRBJ1-5, with unresolved D. Germline V CDR1 and CDR2: MNHEY, SMNVEV (reference sequence). The CDR3 loop spans 12 amino acids. Trimming stripped 6 bases from V and 6 bases from J, with 9 bases between.

The V gene is TRBV28, the J gene TRBJ2-3; 8 positions match TRBD1. The germline V gene encodes CDR1 MDHEN and CDR2 SYDVKM. The CDR3 has 17 residues. J lost 0 bases, V lost 8 bases, and 13 bases had no gene match. This chain's CDR3 is CASVERRTGPSTDTQYF. The DNA for the CDR3 is TGTGCCAGCGTAGAGAGAAGGACAGGGCCTAGCACAGATACGCAGTATTTT.

The rearrangement uses TRBV2 and TRBJ1-2; 8 bases line up with TRBD1. CDR1 is SNHLY and CDR2 is FYNNEI in the germline V gene. With 5 bases clipped from V and 8 bases from J, the junction kept 16 bases outside the gene matches. The CDR3 sequence is 16 residues long. The CDR3 is CASSRGQGRTSKGYTF. Written as DNA, the CDR3 is TGTGCCAGCAGTCGAGGACAGGGTCGTACTTCTAAGGGCTACACCTTC.

This clone was counted only a few times. V and J are TRBV6-6 and TRBJ2-7; maybe TRBD2 (6 bases). V dropped 7 bases and J dropped 6 bases, with 22 bases sitting between them. Per germline, CDR1 MNHNY and CDR2 SVGAGI (reference sequence). There are 15 residues in the CDR3. CDR3 protein: CASTSRRGGAGEQYF. Written as DNA, the CDR3 is TGTGCCAGCACCTCCCGGAGGGGCGGGGCCGGCGAGCAGTACTTC.

The rearrangement uses TRBV28 and TRBJ1-5; unclear D gene. From germline, CDR1 is MDHEN and CDR2 SYDVKM. Trimming left V 7 bases short and J 1 base short, with 14 bases between. The CDR3 is 15 amino acids. In DNA, the CDR3 is TGTGCCAGCATAAGGGAGGGAGGAAGCAATCAGCCCCAGCATTTT. Translating gives CASIREGGSNQPQHF. The complete variable domain, with remaining parts taken from reference TRBV28 and TRBJ1-5, reads DVKVTQSSRYLVKRTGEKVFLECVQDMDHENMFWYRQDPGLGLRLIYFSYDVKMKEKGDIPEGYSVSREKKERFSLILESASTNQTSMYLCASIREGGSNQPQHFGDGTRLSIL.

The rearrangement joins TRBV4-1 to TRBJ2-2, with no clear D. The CDR3 is made up of 16 amino acids. The germline V and J ends were trimmed by 0 bases and 1 base, with 9 bases remaining between them. CDR1 is MGHRA and CDR2 is YSYEKL in the germline V gene. CDR3 protein: CASSQDWSLNTGELFF. As DNA, the CDR3 is TGCGCCAGCAGCCAAGATTGGAGTCTGAACACCGGGGAGCTGTTTTTT.

In nucleotides, the CDR3 is TGTGCCTGGTTTTACGGGGATACGCAGTATTTT. Amino acids: CAWFYGDTQYF. V is TRBV30 and J is TRBJ2-3; D is undetermined. V lost 5 bases and J 6 bases, leaving 9 bases between the germline ends. The germline gives CDR1 GTSNPN, CDR2 SVGIG (reference sequence). The CDR3 is 11 amino acids.

J is TRBJ1-2 and V is TRBV19, with 8 bases identical to TRBD1. The V and J ends lost 9 bases and 2 bases, in that order; junction bases with no gene match: 14. The germline CDR1 and CDR2 sequences are LNHDA and SQIVND (reference sequence). This CDR3 spans 16 amino acids. The CDR3, as DNA: TGTGCCAGCCAAGACTTCGGGACAGGACCGAACTATGGCTACACCTTC. This gives the protein CASQDFGTGPNYGYTF.

The gene calls are TRBV30 and TRBJ1-1; D is perhaps TRBD1 (5 bases). Germline CDR1 reads GTSNPN; CDR2 reads SVGIG (reference sequence). CDR3 size: 15 residues. The V and J ends lost 3 bases and 2 bases respectively, with 16 bases between them. This CDR3 is CAWSHLGAANTEAFF. CDR3 DNA sequence: TGTGCCTGGAGCCATCTTGGGGCAGCCAACACTGAAGCTTTCTTT.

This clone was counted a single time. J is TRBJ2-5 and V is TRBV6-5; D is undetermined. CDR1 is MNHEY and CDR2 is SVGAGI in the germline V gene. The CDR3 totals 11 residues. Trimming took 6 bases from V and 5 from J, leaving 7 bases between them. In nucleotides, the CDR3 is TGTGCCAGCAGCCACGGGGAGACCCAGTACTTC. Its protein is CASSHGETQYF.

The gene calls are TRBV4-1 and TRBJ2-7; tentatively, D is TRBD2 (6 bases). Germline V gene data show CDR1 as MGHRA and CDR2 as YSYEKL. CDR3 length equals 17 residues. Between the trimmed V and J ends, which lost 4 bases and 2 bases, there was a span of 21 bases. Here the CDR3 reads CASSRGLGTSYPYEQYF. The CDR3, as DNA: TGCGCCAGCAGCCGGGGGTTGGGGACTTCCTATCCCTACGAGCAGTACTTC.

The chain is built from TRBV2 and TRBJ2-2; D is undetermined. This CDR3 is built from 15 residues. Germline V gene data show CDR1 as SNHLY and CDR2 as FYNNEI. The V end was cut by 2 bases, the J end by 4 bases, with 11 bases between. CDR3 sequence: CASSETPHSTGELFF. The CDR3, as DNA: TGTGCCAGCAGTGAAACCCCCCACAGCACCGGGGAGCTGTTTTTT.

The chain has TRBV20-1 and TRBJ1-5; weak D call: TRBD1 (5 bases). Germline-derived CDR1 and CDR2 are DFQATT and SNEGSKA (reference sequence). This CDR3 comprises 11 residues. V lost 3 bases to trimming and J lost 7 bases, with 7 bases between them. CDR3 sequence reads: CSASQGQPQHF. In nucleotides, the CDR3 is TGCAGTGCTAGTCAGGGACAGCCCCAGCATTTT.

The chain combines TRBV5-4 with TRBJ2-3, with 8 positions matching TRBD2. After removal of 2 bases from V and 2 bases from J, the junction contained 4 bases not matched to a gene. The CDR3 is 15 residues long. Germline V gene sequence: CDR1 SGHNT, CDR2 YYREEE (reference sequence). The CDR3 coding sequence is TGTGCCAGCAGCTTAAGTAGCGGGGTCACAGATACGCAGTATTTT. This sequence encodes CASSLSSGVTDTQYF.

The chain combines TRBV7-3 with TRBJ2-1; a weak D match, TRBD2 (6 bases). Trimming pared 5 bases from V and 4 bases from J, leaving 9 bases between. Germline V CDR1 and CDR2: SGHTA, FQGTGA. This CDR3 comprises 13 residues. CDR3 sequence (DNA): TGTGCCAGCAGCCGGGGACTGTACAATGAGCAGTTCTTC. It specifies CASSRGLYNEQFF.

V usage is TRBV30 and J usage is TRBJ2-3; a possible D gene is TRBD2 (5 bases). CDR1 is GTSNPN, CDR2 SVGIG, per germline (reference sequence). The V and J ends lost 4 bases and 5 bases respectively, with 13 bases between them. This CDR3 is built from 13 residues. The CDR3 DNA reads TGTGCCTGGATGACACCGGGGAGAGATACGCAGTATTTT. The encoded protein is CAWMTPGRDTQYF.

Details on this clone: The junction departs from germline at one end; a sequencing error may be responsible. This chain uses TRBV10-3 with TRBJ1-2; 7 nucleotides line up with TRBD1. CDR1 is ENHRY, CDR2 SYGVKD, per germline. The CDR3 is 14 amino acids. The CDR3 reads CAISEPTDRDGHTF. In nucleotides, the CDR3 is TGTGCCATCAGTGAACCTACTGACAGGGATGGCCACACCTTC.

The rearrangement uses TRBV6-5 and TRBJ2-5; the match to TRBD2 covers 11 bases. This CDR3 contains 16 residues. Germline loops: CDR1 MNHEY, CDR2 SVGAGI. Trimming at V came to 1 base and at J to 5 bases, leaving 6 bases not matched to a gene. The CDR3 spells CASSYWMTSGDETQYF. In DNA, the CDR3 is TGTGCCAGCAGTTACTGGATGACTAGCGGGGATGAGACCCAGTACTTC.